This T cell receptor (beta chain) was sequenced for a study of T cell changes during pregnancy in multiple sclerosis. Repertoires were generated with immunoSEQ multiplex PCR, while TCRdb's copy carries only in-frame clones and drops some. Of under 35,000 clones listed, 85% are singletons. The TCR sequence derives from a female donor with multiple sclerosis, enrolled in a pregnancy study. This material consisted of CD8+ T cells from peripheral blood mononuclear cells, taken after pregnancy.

DNA for the CDR3: TGCGCCAGCAGCTCCAGGGGGCTAGGCTCCTACGAGCAGTACTTC. Its translation is CASSSRGLGSYEQYF. The chain couples TRBV5-1 to TRBJ2-7; 8 bases are shared with TRBD1. Germline V CDR1 and CDR2: SGHRS, YFSETQ. CDR3 size: 15 residues. Losses at the gene ends were 3 bases for V and 0 bases for J; bases not matched to a gene: 5.